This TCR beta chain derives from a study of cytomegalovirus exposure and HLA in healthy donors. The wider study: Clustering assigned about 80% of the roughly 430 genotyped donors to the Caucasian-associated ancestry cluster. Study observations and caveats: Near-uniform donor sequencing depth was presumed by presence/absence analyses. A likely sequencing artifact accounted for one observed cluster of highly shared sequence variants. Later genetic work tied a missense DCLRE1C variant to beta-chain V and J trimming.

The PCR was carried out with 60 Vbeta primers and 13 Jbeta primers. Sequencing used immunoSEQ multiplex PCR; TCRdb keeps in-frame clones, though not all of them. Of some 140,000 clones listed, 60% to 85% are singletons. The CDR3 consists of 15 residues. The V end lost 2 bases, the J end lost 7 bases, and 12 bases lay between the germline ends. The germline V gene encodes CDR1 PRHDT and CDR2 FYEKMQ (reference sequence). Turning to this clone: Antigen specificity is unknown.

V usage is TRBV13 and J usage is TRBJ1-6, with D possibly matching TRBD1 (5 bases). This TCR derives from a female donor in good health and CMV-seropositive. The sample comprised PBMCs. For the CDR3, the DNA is TGTGCCAGCAGCTTAAGGGACTTGCGGAATTCACCCCTCCACTTT. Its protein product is CASSLRDLRNSPLHF.